This entry features one T cell receptor (beta chain) sequence. The CDR3 length is 13 residues. Trimming removed 2 bases from V and 1 base from J, with 5 bases in between. Germline V gene sequence: CDR1 MNHEY, CDR2 SMNVEV (reference sequence). Generated by immunoSEQ multiplex PCR, the TCRdb table keeps only in-frame clones and is missing some. This table has approximately 380,000 clones, 88% appearing once. This sample is part of a study of blood T cell repertoires in COVID-19. Study context: Samples came from the United States, Italy and Spain, spanning acute and convalescent COVID-19. PBMCs, B-cell-depleted T cells, or T cells provided the cDNA or gDNA that made up the material.

The sample was PBMCs or T cells enriched from blood (not recorded which). The clonotype originates from a woman aged 18-35 years who had recovered from COVID-19. The rearrangement uses TRBV27 and TRBJ1-1, with D perhaps TRBD1 (5 bases). The CDR3 spells CASSLGANTEAFF. The CDR3 region has the DNA TGTGCCAGCAGTTTAGGGGCGAACACTGAAGCTTTCTTT.